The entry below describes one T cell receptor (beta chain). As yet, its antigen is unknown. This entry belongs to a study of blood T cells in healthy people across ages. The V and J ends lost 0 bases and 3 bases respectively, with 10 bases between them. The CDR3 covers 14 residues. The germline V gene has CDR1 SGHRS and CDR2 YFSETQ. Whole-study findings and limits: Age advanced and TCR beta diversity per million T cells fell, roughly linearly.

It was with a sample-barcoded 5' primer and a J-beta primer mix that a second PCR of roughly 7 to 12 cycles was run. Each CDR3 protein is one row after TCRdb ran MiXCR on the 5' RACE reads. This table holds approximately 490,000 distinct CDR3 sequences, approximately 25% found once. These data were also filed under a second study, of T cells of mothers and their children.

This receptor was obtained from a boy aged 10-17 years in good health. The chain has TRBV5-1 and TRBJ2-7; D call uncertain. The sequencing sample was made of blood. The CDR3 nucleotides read TGCGCCAGCAGCTTGGAGGAGCAGGTCTACGAGCAGTACTTC. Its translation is CASSLEEQVYEQYF.